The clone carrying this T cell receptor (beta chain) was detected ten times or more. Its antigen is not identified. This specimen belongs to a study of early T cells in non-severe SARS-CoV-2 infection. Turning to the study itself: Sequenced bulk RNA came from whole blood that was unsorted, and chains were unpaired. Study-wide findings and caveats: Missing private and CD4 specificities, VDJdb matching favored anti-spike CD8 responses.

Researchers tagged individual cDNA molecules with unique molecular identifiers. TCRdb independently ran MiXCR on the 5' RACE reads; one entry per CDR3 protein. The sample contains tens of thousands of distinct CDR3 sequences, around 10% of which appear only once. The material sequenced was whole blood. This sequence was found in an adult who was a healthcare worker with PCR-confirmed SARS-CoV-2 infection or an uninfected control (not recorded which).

This CDR3 reads CASSRWASGRVTDTQYF. CDR3 coding DNA: TGTGCCAGCAGTCGGTGGGCTAGCGGGAGGGTCACAGATACGCAGTATTTT. The V gene is TRBV27, the J gene TRBJ2-3; 12 bases agree with TRBD2. This CDR3 spans 17 amino acids. The germline V gene encodes CDR1 MNHEY and CDR2 SMNVEV (reference sequence). V was clipped by 5 bases and J by 2 bases; unmatched bases: 8.